This T cell receptor (beta chain) is drawn from a study of shared T cell receptors in the human thymus. Repertoires were generated with immunoSEQ multiplex PCR, while TCRdb's copy carries only in-frame clones and drops some. Of hundreds of thousands of clones listed, around 87% are singletons. This sample was shared with a second study, whose subject was human thymus T cells. According to that study: Thymic material originated from resections removed in the course of corrective heart surgery.

The clonotype comes from a boy less than two years old with a congenital heart defect. Sequenced material: thymocytes.

The CDR3 reads CSAMEGPRNYGYTF. DNA for the CDR3: TGCAGCGCCATGGAGGGACCGAGGAACTATGGCTACACCTTC. V is TRBV29-1 and J is TRBJ1-2; possible D gene TRBD1, 5 bases. CDR1 is SQVTM and CDR2 is ANQGSEA in the germline V gene. The CDR3 extends over 14 amino acids. Trimming left V 7 bases short and J 2 bases short, with 17 bases between.